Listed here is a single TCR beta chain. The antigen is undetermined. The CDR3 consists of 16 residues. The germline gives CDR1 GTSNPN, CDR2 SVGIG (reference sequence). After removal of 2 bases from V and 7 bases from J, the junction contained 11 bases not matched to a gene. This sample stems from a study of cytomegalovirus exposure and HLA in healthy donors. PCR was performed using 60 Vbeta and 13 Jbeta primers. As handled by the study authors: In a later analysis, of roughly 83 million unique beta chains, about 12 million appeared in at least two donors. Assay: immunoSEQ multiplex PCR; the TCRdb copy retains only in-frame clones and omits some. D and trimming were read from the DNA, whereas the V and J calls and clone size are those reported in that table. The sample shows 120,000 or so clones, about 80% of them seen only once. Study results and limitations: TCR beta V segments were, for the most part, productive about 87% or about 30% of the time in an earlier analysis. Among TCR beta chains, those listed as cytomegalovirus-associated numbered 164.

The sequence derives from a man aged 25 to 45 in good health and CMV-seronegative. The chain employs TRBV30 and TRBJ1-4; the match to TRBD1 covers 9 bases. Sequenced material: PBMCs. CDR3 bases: TGTGCCTGGAGTCGAAACAGGGGGCCGTTCGGTGAAAAACTGTTTTTT. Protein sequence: CAWSRNRGPFGEKLFF.